This T cell receptor (beta chain) was retrieved from a study of response to subunit inactivated influenza vaccine. Study results and limitations: Authors suggested each seasonal flu vaccination may recruit only limited numbers of new T cells.

V trimming: 3 bases; J trimming: 6 bases; junction bases outside the gene matches: 7. The length of the CDR3 is 15 residues. Germline CDR1 reads LGHNA; CDR2 reads YNFKEQ. TCRdb called the RT-PCR reads again in MiXCR, with one record for every CDR3 protein. The sample consists of approximately 520,000 distinct CDR3 sequences, 25% of them appearing once. Remarks on this clonotype: Its antigen remains unidentified.

This clonotype was obtained from a man aged 50-59 years who received an inactivated influenza vaccine. The specimen comprised CD4+ T cells sorted from PBMCs, sampled 4 to 6 days after vaccination. The gene calls are TRBV4-2 and TRBJ2-2; 7 nucleotides agree with TRBD2. The CDR3 DNA reads as TGTGCCAGCAGCCAGTGGGGACTAAGTCCCGGGGAGCTGTTTTTT. This encodes CASSQWGLSPGELFF.